Listed below are T cell receptor beta chains from one sample, sequenced in a study of OX40 agonist ivuxolimab in advanced cancers. The assay was immunoSEQ multiplex PCR, and TCRdb's table has in-frame clones only and misses some. The data contain roughly 80,000 clones, more than 75% of them singletons. Sequenced material: CD4+ or CD8+ T cells sorted from blood, taken in a trial of the OX40 agonist ivuxolimab. These receptors were taken from an adult with an advanced solid tumor such as melanoma, head and neck, liver or kidney cancer. The CDR3 runs from the conserved cysteine through the conserved F or W. The order of the fields is V gene, J gene, clone size, D gene, CDR3 length, CDR3 protein, CDR3 DNA. A D gene is named only where the DNA matches it firmly. Clone size is not always given. Where it is, it says once, few, many or a class for expanded clones.

V gene: TRBV19
J gene: TRBJ1-1
clone size: NA
D gene: TRBD1
CDR3 length: 15
CDR3 protein: CASSIEGQGGGEAFF
CDR3 DNA: TGTGCCAGTAGTATAGAAGGACAGGGAGGCGGTGAAGCTTTCTTT

V gene: TRBV5-4
J gene: TRBJ1-3
clone size: few
D gene: NA
CDR3 length: 15
CDR3 protein: CASSLDTNSGNTIYF
CDR3 DNA: TGTGCCAGCAGCCTCGACACCAACTCTGGAAACACCATATATTTT

V gene: TRBV27
J gene: TRBJ2-7
clone size: NA
D gene: NA
CDR3 length: 16
CDR3 protein: CASSFSRLESSYEQYF
CDR3 DNA: TGTGCCAGCAGTTTCTCGAGACTAGAAAGCTCCTACGAGCAGTACTTC

V gene: TRBV25-1
J gene: TRBJ1-4
clone size: few
D gene: TRBD1
CDR3 length: 14
CDR3 protein: CASSEGDRDEKLFF
CDR3 DNA: TGTGCCAGCAGTGAAGGGGACAGGGATGAAAAACTGTTTTTT

V gene: TRBV18
J gene: TRBJ1-4
clone size: NA
D gene: NA
CDR3 length: 15
CDR3 protein: CASSPRRAYNEKLFF
CDR3 DNA: TGTGCCAGCTCACCACGCAGAGCCTATAATGAAAAACTGTTTTTT

V gene: TRBV6-5
J gene: TRBJ2-3
clone size: NA
D gene: TRBD1
CDR3 length: 15
CDR3 protein: CASSYRGQSTDTQYF
CDR3 DNA: TGTGCCAGCAGTTACAGGGGGCAAAGCACAGATACGCAGTATTTT

V gene: TRBV28
J gene: TRBJ2-1
clone size: NA
D gene: TRBD1
CDR3 length: 14
CDR3 protein: CASSWDRGYNEQFF
CDR3 DNA: TGTGCCAGCAGTTGGGACAGGGGATACAATGAGCAGTTCTTC

V gene: TRBV14
J gene: TRBJ2-5
clone size: NA
D gene: NA
CDR3 length: 14
CDR3 protein: CASSQVRGKETQYF
CDR3 DNA: TGTGCCAGCAGCCAAGTCAGGGGCAAAGAGACCCAGTACTTC

V gene: TRBV28
J gene: TRBJ1-5
clone size: NA
D gene: NA
CDR3 length: 13
CDR3 protein: CASSLPTGFLQHF
CDR3 DNA: TGTGCCAGCAGTTTGCCTACAGGTTTTCTCCAGCATTTT

V gene: TRBV14
J gene: TRBJ2-1
clone size: NA
D gene: NA
CDR3 length: 11
CDR3 protein: CASSNYNEQFF
CDR3 DNA: TGTGCCAGCAGTAACTACAATGAGCAGTTCTTC

V gene: TRBV18
J gene: TRBJ2-1
clone size: NA
D gene: TRBD2
CDR3 length: 15
CDR3 protein: CASSPVLAGDNEQFF
CDR3 DNA: TGTGCCAGCTCACCGGTGCTAGCGGGAGACAATGAGCAGTTCTTC

V gene: TRBV11-3
J gene: TRBJ2-2
clone size: NA
D gene: TRBD1
CDR3 length: 16
CDR3 protein: CASSDGTGTNTGELFF
CDR3 DNA: TGTGCCAGCAGCGATGGGACAGGGACTAACACCGGGGAGCTGTTTTTT

V gene: TRBV6-5
J gene: TRBJ1-1
clone size: NA
D gene: NA
CDR3 length: 13
CDR3 protein: CASSTGGKLEAFF
CDR3 DNA: TGTGCCAGCAGTACCGGAGGGAAATTGGAAGCTTTCTTT

V gene: TRBV28
J gene: TRBJ2-2
clone size: NA
D gene: NA
CDR3 length: 15
CDR3 protein: CASGAGASNTGELFF
CDR3 DNA: TGTGCCAGCGGGGCGGGGGCGTCGAACACCGGGGAGCTGTTTTTT

V gene: TRBV2
J gene: TRBJ1-6
clone size: once
D gene: TRBD1
CDR3 length: 14
CDR3 protein: CASSNTGEGSPLHF
CDR3 DNA: TGTGCCAGCAGCAATACAGGGGAGGGATCACCCCTCCACTTT

V gene: TRBV10-3
J gene: TRBJ2-7
clone size: NA
D gene: TRBD1
CDR3 length: 14
CDR3 protein: CAISSGTGMYEQYF
CDR3 DNA: TGTGCCATCAGTTCCGGGACAGGGATGTACGAGCAGTACTTC

V gene: TRBV30
J gene: TRBJ1-2
clone size: NA
D gene: TRBD1
CDR3 length: 16
CDR3 protein: CAWSPPGQTPTRGYTF
CDR3 DNA: TGTGCCTGGAGTCCTCCGGGACAGACCCCGACGAGGGGCTACACCTTC

V gene: TRBV5-4
J gene: TRBJ1-2
clone size: NA
D gene: NA
CDR3 length: 13
CDR3 protein: CASSLVDSPGYTF
CDR3 DNA: TGTGCCAGCAGCTTGGTTGACAGCCCTGGCTACACCTTC

V gene: TRBV18
J gene: TRBJ2-1
clone size: NA
D gene: TRBD1
CDR3 length: 15
CDR3 protein: CASSPRTGRGNEQFF
CDR3 DNA: TGTGCCAGCTCACCAAGGACAGGCCGTGGCAATGAGCAGTTCTTC

V gene: TRBV9
J gene: TRBJ2-1
clone size: NA
D gene: TRBD2
CDR3 length: 16
CDR3 protein: CASSVAGGGIYNEQFF
CDR3 DNA: TGTGCCAGCAGCGTAGCCGGCGGGGGAATATATAATGAGCAGTTCTTC

V gene: TRBV7-9
J gene: TRBJ1-3
clone size: NA
D gene: TRBD1
CDR3 length: 16
CDR3 protein: CASSSQGVSSGNTIYF
CDR3 DNA: TGTGCCAGCAGCTCGCAGGGGGTCAGCTCTGGAAACACCATATATTTT

V gene: TRBV11-2
J gene: TRBJ2-5
clone size: NA
D gene: TRBD2
CDR3 length: 15
CDR3 protein: CASSPDQREGRDQYF
CDR3 DNA: TGTGCCAGCAGCCCTGATCAGCGGGAGGGCCGGGACCAGTACTTC

V gene: TRBV7-2
J gene: TRBJ1-4
clone size: NA
D gene: NA
CDR3 length: 15
CDR3 protein: CASSLAGGRGEKLFF
CDR3 DNA: TGTGCCAGCAGCTTAGCGGGGGGCAGGGGTGAAAAACTGTTTTTT

V gene: TRBV9
J gene: TRBJ1-1
clone size: NA
D gene: NA
CDR3 length: 13
CDR3 protein: CASSVATGTEAFF
CDR3 DNA: TGTGCCAGCAGCGTAGCTACTGGGACGGAAGCTTTCTTT

V gene: TRBV28
J gene: TRBJ1-3
clone size: once
D gene: NA
CDR3 length: 14
CDR3 protein: CASSYGGAGNTIYF
CDR3 DNA: TGTGCCAGCAGTTATGGGGGGGCTGGAAACACCATATATTTT

V gene: TRBV27
J gene: TRBJ2-7
clone size: NA
D gene: NA
CDR3 length: 16
CDR3 protein: CASSGRGLALSYEQYF
CDR3 DNA: TGTGCCAGCAGTGGACGTGGGCTAGCGCTCTCCTACGAGCAGTACTTC

V gene: TRBV5-1
J gene: TRBJ2-7
clone size: NA
D gene: NA
CDR3 length: 15
CDR3 protein: CASSLEGGPSGEQYF
CDR3 DNA: TGCGCCAGCAGCTTGGAAGGAGGGCCAAGTGGCGAGCAGTACTTC

V gene: TRBV11-3
J gene: TRBJ2-3
clone size: NA
D gene: NA
CDR3 length: 13
CDR3 protein: CASSPGPTDTQYF
CDR3 DNA: TGTGCCAGCAGCCCAGGACCCACAGATACGCAGTATTTT

V gene: TRBV4-1
J gene: TRBJ2-7
clone size: NA
D gene: NA
CDR3 length: 14
CDR3 protein: CASSRTDINYEQYF
CDR3 DNA: TGCGCCAGCAGCCGTACGGACATCAACTACGAGCAGTACTTC

V gene: TRBV10-3
J gene: TRBJ2-7
clone size: NA
D gene: NA
CDR3 length: 14
CDR3 protein: CAISAGLPGGEQYF
CDR3 DNA: TGTGCCATCAGTGCGGGACTTCCTGGGGGCGAGCAGTACTTC

V gene: TRBV2
J gene: TRBJ1-6
clone size: NA
D gene: TRBD1
CDR3 length: 15
CDR3 protein: CASTFGQVQDSPLHF
CDR3 DNA: TGTGCCAGCACCTTTGGACAGGTCCAGGATTCACCCCTCCACTTT

V gene: TRBV30
J gene: TRBJ2-5
clone size: NA
D gene: NA
CDR3 length: 14
CDR3 protein: CAWPLRQGKETQYF
CDR3 DNA: TGTGCCTGGCCTTTACGGCAGGGAAAAGAGACCCAGTACTTC

V gene: TRBV11-2
J gene: TRBJ1-1
clone size: NA
D gene: NA
CDR3 length: 13
CDR3 protein: CASSLGVSTEAFF
CDR3 DNA: TGTGCCAGCAGCTTGGGAGTCAGCACTGAAGCTTTCTTT

V gene: TRBV30
J gene: TRBJ2-7
clone size: NA
D gene: NA
CDR3 length: 12
CDR3 protein: CAWSVGAYEQYF
CDR3 DNA: TGTGCCTGGAGTGTCGGGGCCTACGAGCAGTACTTC

V gene: TRBV20-1
J gene: TRBJ1-2
clone size: NA
D gene: NA
CDR3 length: 11
CDR3 protein: CSAKTNYGYTF
CDR3 DNA: TGCAGTGCTAAGACTAACTATGGCTACACCTTC

V gene: TRBV6-5
J gene: TRBJ2-2
clone size: NA
D gene: NA
CDR3 length: 15
CDR3 protein: CASSPGAVNTGELFF
CDR3 DNA: TGTGCCAGCAGTCCGGGGGCGGTGAACACCGGGGAGCTGTTTTTT

V gene: TRBV30
J gene: TRBJ1-5
clone size: once
D gene: NA
CDR3 length: 14
CDR3 protein: CAWSVSGGRQPQHF
CDR3 DNA: TGTGCCTGGAGTGTATCGGGGGGTCGGCAGCCCCAGCATTTT

V gene: TRBV21-1
J gene: TRBJ2-1
clone size: NA
D gene: NA
CDR3 length: 14
CDR3 protein: CATRALAGGCEQFF
CDR3 DNA: TGTGCCACCCGGGCACTAGCGGGAGGGTGTGAGCAGTTCTTC

V gene: TRBV11-2
J gene: TRBJ1-2
clone size: NA
D gene: NA
CDR3 length: 13
CDR3 protein: CASSLDYTSGYTF
CDR3 DNA: TGTGCCAGCAGCTTAGATTATACCTCCGGCTACACCTTC

V gene: TRBV28
J gene: TRBJ1-3
clone size: NA
D gene: NA
CDR3 length: 14
CDR3 protein: CASSLLGFGNTIYF
CDR3 DNA: TGTGCCAGCAGTTTATTGGGGTTTGGAAACACCATATATTTT

V gene: TRBV9
J gene: TRBJ1-3
clone size: NA
D gene: TRBD1
CDR3 length: 15
CDR3 protein: CASSVETGNGNTIYF
CDR3 DNA: TGTGCCAGCAGCGTAGAGACAGGGAATGGAAACACCATATATTTT

V gene: TRBV27
J gene: TRBJ1-2
clone size: NA
D gene: NA
CDR3 length: 16
CDR3 protein: CASSPRPIGQNYGYTF
CDR3 DNA: TGTGCCAGCAGTCCCCGCCCTATTGGCCAAAACTATGGCTACACCTTC

V gene: TRBV7-9
J gene: TRBJ2-7
clone size: few
D gene: TRBD2
CDR3 length: 13
CDR3 protein: CASSPLAGIGQYF
CDR3 DNA: TGTGCCAGCAGCCCCCTAGCGGGAATAGGGCAGTACTTC

V gene: TRBV28
J gene: TRBJ1-3
clone size: NA
D gene: TRBD1
CDR3 length: 16
CDR3 protein: CASIEGARGSGNTIYF
CDR3 DNA: TGTGCCAGCATAGAGGGGGCACGGGGCTCTGGAAACACCATATATTTT